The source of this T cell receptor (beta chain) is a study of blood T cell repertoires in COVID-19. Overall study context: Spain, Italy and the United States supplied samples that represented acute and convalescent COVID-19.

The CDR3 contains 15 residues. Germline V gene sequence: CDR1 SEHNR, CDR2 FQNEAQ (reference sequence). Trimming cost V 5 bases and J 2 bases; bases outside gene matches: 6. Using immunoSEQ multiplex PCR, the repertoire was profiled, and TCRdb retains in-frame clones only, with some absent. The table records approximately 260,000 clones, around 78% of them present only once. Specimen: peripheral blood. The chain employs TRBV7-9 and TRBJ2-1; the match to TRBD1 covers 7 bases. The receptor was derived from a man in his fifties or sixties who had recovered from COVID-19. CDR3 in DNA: TGTGCCAGCAGCCCCCGACAGGGAACCTACAATGAGCAGTTCTTC. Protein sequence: CASSPRQGTYNEQFF.